This T cell receptor (beta chain) derives from a study of cytomegalovirus exposure and HLA in healthy donors. About the study: Earlier results showed approximately 110 million unique TCR beta sequences derived from about 179 million T cells. General observations from the study: CMV serostatus was the only recorded immune exposure for donors. Common viral pathogens (according to a later analysis) appeared linked to several of the most significant clusters.

With 8 bases removed from V and 6 bases from J, the gap between germline ends came to 15 bases. This CDR3 comprises 13 residues. CDR1 SNHLY and CDR2 FYNNEI come from the germline V gene. This PCR relied on a set of 60 Vbeta primers and 13 Jbeta primers. TCRdb keeps only in-frame clones here, not all; method: immunoSEQ multiplex PCR. The table shows approximately 220,000 clones, with 80% to 90% occurring only once. A word on this clone: Its antigen is not identified.

The sample was PBMCs. This TCR was recovered from a man younger than 45 in good health and CMV-seronegative. The genes are TRBV2 and TRBJ2-3; D perhaps matches TRBD1 (5 bases). CDR3 DNA: TGTGCCAGCGTCAGGGTAGCACAGGATACGCAGTATTTT. Encoded protein: CASVRVAQDTQYF.